These 11 T cell receptor beta chains share one sample of origin, sequenced in a study of cytomegalovirus exposure and HLA in healthy donors. 13 Jbeta primers and 60 Vbeta primers were used for the PCR. The assay was immunoSEQ multiplex PCR, and TCRdb's table has in-frame clones only and misses some. Of about 160,000 clones in the sample, 60% to 85% were seen once. The material sequenced was PBMCs. These receptors came from a man between 40 and 49 years old in good health and CMV-seropositive.

The rearrangement links TRBV29-1 to TRBJ1-1, with D perhaps matching TRBD1 (6 bases). With 5 bases removed from V and 11 bases from J, the gap between germline ends came to 12 bases. The CDR3 is 10 residues long. Germline loops: CDR1 SQVTM, CDR2 ANQGSEA. The CDR3 region is CSVSSGVAFF. The CDR3 region has the DNA TGCAGCGTTTCCTCAGGGGTTGCTTTCTTT.

The chain links TRBV5-6 to TRBJ2-7, with 10 bases matching TRBD1. The V segment lost 4 bases and the J segment 0 bases; nucleotides outside the gene matches: 4. The CDR3 is 15 amino acids. Germline V CDR1 and CDR2: SGHDT, YYEEEE. CDR3: CASSTGQGGSYEQYF. CDR3 bases: TGTGCCAGCAGCACAGGACAGGGGGGCTCCTACGAGCAGTACTTC.

J is TRBJ2-2 and V is TRBV11-2; 10 positions agree with TRBD1. The junction had 0 bases not matched to a gene; V was cut back by 4 bases and J by 4 bases. CDR3 size: 14 residues. The germline CDR1 and CDR2 sequences are SGHAT and FQNNGV. As DNA, the CDR3 is TGTGCCAGCAGCTGGACAGGGGGCACCGGGGAGCTGTTTTTT. This translates into CASSWTGGTGELFF. The variable domain in full, completed from reference TRBV11-2 and TRBJ2-2, reads EAGVAQSPRYKIIEKRQSVAFWCNPISGHATLYWYQQILGQGPKLLIQFQNNGVVDDSQLPKDRFSAERLKGVDSTLKIQPAKLEDSAVYLCASSWTGGTGELFFGEGSRLTVL.

This clone was seen just once. The CDR3 region is CASSESRSLFF. The DNA for the CDR3 is TGCGCCAGCAGTGAGTCCAGGTCGCTATTCTTT. The chain joins TRBV10-1 to TRBJ1-1, with D unresolved. V dropped 0 bases and J dropped 14 bases, with 10 bases sitting between them. This CDR3 spans 11 amino acids. Germline assignment: CDR1 WNHNN and CDR2 SYGVQD (reference sequence).

This chain connects TRBV19 to TRBJ2-3; maybe TRBD1 (5 bases). The CDR3 consists of 14 residues. Germline V gene data show CDR1 as LNHDA and CDR2 as SQIVND (reference sequence). Trimming took 5 bases from V and 2 from J, leaving 11 bases between them. CDR3 bases: TGTGCCAGTAGTTTGGCAGGACACACAGATACGCAGTATTTT. Residues: CASSLAGHTDTQYF. Combining the CDR3 with reference TRBV19 and TRBJ2-3 gives the whole variable domain DGGITQSPKYLFRKEGQNVTLSCEQNLNHDAMYWYRQDPGQGLRLIYYSQIVNDFQKGDIAEGYSVSREKKESFPLTVTSAQKNPTAFYLCASSLAGHTDTQYFGPGTRLTVL.

The rearrangement joins TRBV6-6 to TRBJ1-5; 10 bases line up with TRBD1. The J segment lost 6 bases and the V segment lost 7 bases, leaving 6 bases of the junction unmatched. There are 14 residues in the CDR3. Looked up from germline, CDR1 is MNHNY and CDR2 is SVGAGI (reference sequence). The CDR3 DNA reads as TGTGCCAGCAATGGACAGGGGGGGGGTCAGCCCCAGCATTTT. It encodes CASNGQGGGQPQHF.

Regarding this clone: Other DNA sequences in this specimen translate into the identical CDR3. The chain joins TRBV2 to TRBJ1-5; D is uncertain. CDR3 length equals 14 residues. Trimming cost V 2 bases and J 0 bases, with 5 bases left between them. Germline V lookup: CDR1 SNHLY, CDR2 FYNNEI. CDR3 DNA: TGTGCCAGCAGTGAAACGGTTAGCAATCAGCCCCAGCATTTT. Amino acids: CASSETVSNQPQHF. The variable domain in full, with the rest retrieved from reference TRBV2 and TRBJ1-5, is EPEVTQTPSHQVTQMGQEVILRCVPISNHLYFYWYRQILGQKVEFLVSFYNNEISEKSEIFDDQFSVERPDGSNFTLKIRSTKLEDSAMYFCASSETVSNQPQHFGDGTRLSIL.

CDR3 DNA sequence: TGCGCCAGCAGCTCGATAGCGGGAGCCTACGAGCAGTACTTC. Its protein is CASSSIAGAYEQYF. The chain combines TRBV5-1 with TRBJ2-5; 9 bases map to TRBD2. The J call could be wrong; TRBJ2-7 is a better fit for the DNA end. This CDR3 contains 14 residues. Germline V gene data show CDR1 as SGHRS and CDR2 as YFSETQ.

The chain recombines TRBV6-4 with TRBJ2-3, with D unclear. The CDR3 is made up of 13 amino acids. Per germline, CDR1 MRHNA and CDR2 SNTAGT. Trimming left V 6 bases short and J 5 bases short, with 12 bases between. CDR3 residues: CASSLLSGDTQYF. In DNA form, the CDR3 reads TGTGCCAGCAGCCTCCTTTCGGGAGATACGCAGTATTTT.

A few counts support this clone. The gene calls are TRBV25-1 and TRBJ2-1, with 9 bases matching TRBD2. From germline, CDR1 is MGHDK and CDR2 SYGVNS. V gave up 7 bases and J gave up 7 bases; unmatched junction bases: 5. This CDR3 contains 13 residues. Here the CDR3 DNA reads TGTGCCAGCAAGGGACTAGCCGCGAATGAGCAGTTCTTC. Encoded protein: CASKGLAANEQFF.

This clone was seen more than once but under ten times. The V gene is TRBV4-2, the J gene TRBJ1-2; perhaps TRBD1 as D (6 bases). The germline CDR1 and CDR2 sequences are LGHNA and YNFKEQ. The CDR3 consists of 15 residues. The germline V and J ends were trimmed by 6 bases and 3 bases, with 17 bases remaining between them. The CDR3 sequence is CASRGIQGMDYGYTF. The CDR3 region has the DNA TGTGCCAGCAGGGGAATCCAGGGGATGGACTATGGCTACACCTTC.